The 14 T cell receptor beta chains given below trace back to one sample, sequenced in a study of cytomegalovirus exposure and HLA in healthy donors. In the PCR, 60 Vbeta and 13 Jbeta primers were used. Some clones are missing from TCRdb's copy, which holds only in-frame ones; the method was immunoSEQ multiplex PCR. The sample holds about 130,000 clones; 75% to 90% are singletons and the top ten take 5% to 7%. Sequencing used PBMCs. These receptors came from a woman in her forties in good health and CMV-seropositive.

As for this clone: A junction end diverges from the germline sequence, so it may reflect a read error. This chain uses TRBV5-1 with TRBJ1-3, with TRBD1 matching over 7 bases. The CDR3 is 16 residues long. In germline, CDR1 is SGHRS, CDR2 YFSETQ. CDR3: CASSSGQTVSGSTIYF. The CDR3 DNA is TGCGCCAGCAGCTCGGGACAGACTGTTTCTGGAAGCACCATATATTTT.

The chain uses TRBV7-9 and TRBJ1-1, with TRBD1 matching over 12 bases. This CDR3 spans 17 amino acids. Trimming cost V 5 bases and J 7 bases; bases outside gene matches: 14. Looked up from germline, CDR1 is SEHNR and CDR2 is FQNEAQ (reference sequence). The CDR3, as DNA: TGTGCCAGCAGCCCGAGGGGGACAGGGGGCGTGAAGAGTGAAGCTTTCTTT. Its protein is CASSPRGTGGVKSEAFF.

The rearrangement joins TRBV14 to TRBJ2-7, with a possible D match to TRBD1 (5 bases). The CDR3 runs 14 residues. Germline CDR1 is SGHDN and CDR2 is FVKESK. Trimming stripped 1 base from V and 5 bases from J, with 12 bases between. The CDR3: CASSQGSREHEQYF. CDR3 nucleotides: TGTGCCAGCAGCCAAGGGAGCAGGGAACACGAGCAGTACTTC.

The CDR3 nucleotides are TGTGCCAGCAGCCAAGAACATTGGACAGGGGATTCCCAAGAGACCCAGTACTTC. Encoded protein: CASSQEHWTGDSQETQYF. The J gene is TRBJ2-5, the V gene TRBV4-2; 9 nucleotides match TRBD1. CDR1 and CDR2 from the germline V gene are LGHNA and YNFKEQ. The ends lost 0 bases at V and 1 base at J; junction bases unmatched: 9. The CDR3 totals 18 residues.

The rearrangement links TRBV7-2 to TRBJ2-2; TRBD1 matches 7 bases. Germline V gives CDR1 SGHTA, CDR2 FQGNSA. The CDR3 runs to 15 residues. V shed 7 bases and J 2 bases; nucleotides not matched to a gene: 7. The chain's CDR3 is CASIQDRLNTGELFF. The CDR3 DNA follows: TGTGCCAGCATCCAGGACAGGCTTAACACCGGGGAGCTGTTTTTT.

The chain recombines TRBV7-9 with TRBJ1-2; no reliable D call. CDR1 and CDR2 from the germline V gene are SEHNR and FQNEAQ (reference sequence). The CDR3 is made up of 11 amino acids. V lost 3 bases and J 10 bases, leaving 9 bases between the germline ends. CDR3 sequence (DNA): TGTGCCAGCAGCTTCACAACCAACTACACCTTC. Its protein is CASSFTTNYTF.

The V and J genes are TRBV5-1 and TRBJ2-7; D may be TRBD1 (6 bases). V lost 2 bases and J lost 2, with 11 bases in between. The germline V gene encodes CDR1 SGHRS and CDR2 YFSETQ. CDR3 size: 14 residues. The CDR3 reads CASSFPSGAYEQYF. The CDR3 DNA reads TGCGCCAGCAGCTTTCCATCAGGGGCCTACGAGCAGTACTTC.

The V and J genes are TRBV7-8 and TRBJ1-1; possible D gene TRBD1, 5 bases. The length of the CDR3 is 13 residues. Germline V gives CDR1 SGHVS, CDR2 FQNEAQ. V was cut by 1 base and J by 8 bases, with 11 bases left in between. The CDR3 protein is CASSLDWDFEAFF. The CDR3 nucleotides are TGTGCCAGCAGCTTAGACTGGGACTTCGAAGCTTTCTTT.

J is TRBJ1-4 and V is TRBV2; 7 bases agree with TRBD1. The trim removed 3 bases at V and 8 bases at J, leaving 9 bases unmatched. Germline CDR1 reads SNHLY; CDR2 reads FYNNEI. The CDR3 has 15 amino acids. The CDR3 nucleotides read TGTGCCAGCAGTGAGAGACAGGGATCTGGGGAAAAACTGTTTTTT. Amino acids: CASSERQGSGEKLFF.

The gene calls are TRBV5-1 and TRBJ1-6; 8 bases are a match to TRBD1. Germline V lookup: CDR1 SGHRS, CDR2 YFSETQ. The CDR3 has 14 amino acids. J gave up 9 bases and V 4 bases, and 6 bases lay outside the gene matches. In nucleotides, the CDR3 is TGCGCCAGCAGCCAAGGACAGGGACGTTCACCCCTCCACTTT. Translation: CASSQGQGRSPLHF.

The rearrangement uses TRBV6-5 and TRBJ2-5, with D unclear. The CDR3 spans 13 residues. CDR1 is MNHEY and CDR2 is SVGAGI in the germline V gene. The ends were cut back, 2 bases at V and 7 bases at J, with 11 bases in the middle. The CDR3 nucleotides are TGTGCCAGCAGTTACCCGACTGCTGGGACCCAGTACTTC. It is translated as CASSYPTAGTQYF.

This chain uses TRBV7-2 with TRBJ1-1; D perhaps matches TRBD1 (6 bases). Germline CDR1 and CDR2: SGHTA and FQGNSA. Between the trimmed V and J ends, which lost 4 bases and 1 base, there was a span of 16 bases. The CDR3 has 16 amino acids. CDR3 in amino acids: CASSSQQGMGNTEAFF. For the CDR3, the DNA is TGTGCCAGCAGCTCGCAACAGGGAATGGGGAACACTGAAGCTTTCTTT.

This clone was observed a single time. The J gene is TRBJ1-1, the V gene TRBV30; maybe TRBD1 (5 bases). The CDR3 has 13 residues. CDR1 GTSNPN and CDR2 SVGIG come from the germline V gene (reference sequence). V was trimmed by 1 base and J by 3 bases, leaving 9 bases between them. In DNA form, the CDR3 reads TGTGCCTGGAGTGCAGGGTTTGACACTGAAGCTTTCTTT. Protein sequence: CAWSAGFDTEAFF.

This chain connects TRBV10-3 to TRBJ2-7; D is unclear. CDR1 ENHRY and CDR2 SYGVKD come from the germline V gene. The V end lost 3 bases, the J end lost 0 bases, and 9 bases lay between the germline ends. CDR3 length: 14 residues. CDR3 DNA sequence: TGTGCCATCAGTGAATCCGGGTCCTCCTACGAGCAGTACTTC. Its protein is CAISESGSSYEQYF.